This record concerns one T cell receptor (beta chain) sequence. Its antigen is undetermined. This CDR3 comprises 15 residues. Germline V gives CDR1 MNHEY, CDR2 SVGAGI. Trimming pared 6 bases from V and 2 bases from J, leaving 15 bases between. Libraries were prepared by immunoSEQ multiplex PCR; TCRdb keeps only in-frame clonotypes and omits some of them. The sample has tens of thousands of clones; 70% to 75% are singletons. The entry originates in a study of T cells in tumors after PD-1 blockade. Study-level information: Excluded were patients with checkpoint blockade, immunosuppressants, or radiotherapy or other anti-cancer therapy within 4 weeks. Study findings and constraints: Approximately 41% of tumor TCR clonotypes were also found in blood.

This sequence was found in a human donor with basal cell carcinoma. This specimen was PBMCs, taken after anti-PD-1 treatment. The chain combines TRBV6-5 with TRBJ2-3; the D gene could be TRBD1 or TRBD2 (6 bases each). CDR3: CASRGGPDPTDTQYF. CDR3 in DNA: TGTGCCAGCAGGGGGGGCCCGGATCCCACAGATACGCAGTATTTT.